What follows are 32 T cell receptor beta chains derived from one specimen sequenced in a study of T cells in Graves' hyperthyroidism and ophthalmopathy. RNA transcripts gave rise to amplified TCR beta CDR3 regions. The TCR CDR3 was amplified in a first-round RT-PCR using the HTBI primer set. One entry per CDR3 protein results from TCRdb running MiXCR on the multiplex PCR reads. The sample holds 190,000 or so distinct CDR3 sequences, about 17% seen once. The sequencing sample was made of blood. The receptors originated from a man in his forties or fifties with Graves' hyperthyroidism.

Points on this clonotype: At one end the junction does not follow the germline gene, possibly because of a read error. The chain recombines TRBV19 with TRBJ1-3, with D maybe TRBD1 (5 bases). The CDR3 is 14 residues long. Germline-derived CDR1 and CDR2 are LNHDA and SQIVND (reference sequence). The CDR3 bases are TGTGCCAGTAGTATTTCGGGGCCCGGAAACATCATATATTTT. Protein product: CASSISGPGNIIYF.

The V and J genes are TRBV27 and TRBJ1-5; perhaps TRBD1 as D (6 bases). The ends were cut back, 5 bases at V and 2 bases at J, with 13 bases in the middle. CDR3 length: 15 residues. Germline CDR1 reads MNHEY; CDR2 reads SMNVEV (reference sequence). The CDR3 here is CASSLSRGRNQPQHF. The CDR3, as DNA: TGTGCCAGCAGTCTCTCCAGGGGCCGCAATCAGCCCCAGCATTTT.

This clonotype has just a few counts. This chain joins TRBV12-3 or TRBV12-4 and TRBJ1-4; maybe TRBD1 (6 bases). Trimming shortened V by 7 bases and J by 14 bases, and 17 bases separated the two germline ends. This CDR3 has 12 residues. CDR3 bases: TGTGCCAGCAAGGACGGGGGGCCAGTTCTGTTTTTT. Its translation: CASKDGGPVLFF.

This chain links TRBV5-1 with TRBJ2-7; D unclear. Trimming cost V 1 base and J 2 bases, with 7 bases left between them. Germline V lookup: CDR1 SGHRS, CDR2 YFSETQ. The CDR3 has 13 amino acids. CDR3 sequence: CASSLSVTYEQYF. The CDR3 DNA follows: TGCGCCAGCAGCTTGTCGGTCACCTACGAGCAGTACTTC.

This clonotype was found a few times. The rearrangement links TRBV19 to TRBJ2-1, with TRBD1 matching over 7 bases. The germline gives CDR1 LNHDA, CDR2 SQIVND (reference sequence). With 6 bases clipped from V and 6 bases from J, the junction kept 8 bases outside the gene matches. The CDR3 is 14 residues long. CDR3 amino acids: CASSWTGRGNEQFF. The CDR3 DNA reads as TGTGCCAGTAGCTGGACAGGCCGGGGCAATGAGCAGTTCTTC.

A few counts support this clonotype. The chain is built from TRBV4-3 and TRBJ1-5; D gene uncertain. The germline gives CDR1 LGHNA, CDR2 YSLEER. V was cut by 0 bases and J by 6 bases, with 9 bases left in between. This CDR3 comprises 14 residues. CDR3 sequence: CASSQDTRPQPQHF. The CDR3 DNA reads TGCGCCAGCAGCCAAGATACCCGACCTCAGCCCCAGCATTTT.

This clonotype showed up just a few times. This sequence joins TRBV7-3 and TRBJ2-3, with 14 nucleotides matching TRBD2. This CDR3 region has 15 residues. Germline assignment: CDR1 SGHTA and CDR2 FQGTGA. The J segment lost 7 bases and the V segment lost 5 bases, leaving 5 bases of the junction unmatched. CDR3 sequence (DNA): TGTGCCAGCAGCCGACTAGCGGGGGGGCCGAATACGCAGTATTTT. As protein: CASSRLAGGPNTQYF.

This clonotype was recorded a few times. The chain is built from TRBV9 and TRBJ1-3; 10 positions agree with TRBD1. CDR1 is SGDLS and CDR2 is YYNGEE in the germline V gene. The length of the CDR3 is 16 residues. V shed 3 bases and J 2 bases; nucleotides not matched to a gene: 5. CDR3 DNA sequence: TGTGCCAGCAGCGGGGGACAGGGGCGCGCTGGAAACACCATATATTTT. This codes for CASSGGQGRAGNTIYF.

The chain links TRBV28 to TRBJ1-3; D is unclear. CDR1 and CDR2 (germline): MDHEN, SYDVKM. CDR3 length: 12 amino acids. V gave up 7 bases and J gave up 1 base, with 5 bases separating them. The CDR3 sequence: CASMDSGNTIYF. CDR3 in DNA: TGTGCCAGCATGGATTCTGGAAACACCATATATTTT.

In the case of this clonotype: Mismatch with germline at one junction end may stem from a read error. Written as DNA, the CDR3 is TGTGCTAGCAGCTCAGAAACAGGGTCCGAGCAGTACTTC. Translated, it gives CASSSETGSEQYF. The chain couples TRBV7-7 to TRBJ2-7; D possibly corresponds to TRBD1 (6 bases). Germline V gene sequence: CDR1 SSHAT, CDR2 FNYEAQ (reference sequence). The CDR3 has 13 amino acids.

This clonotype was seen a handful of times. The chain has TRBV10-3 and TRBJ1-1; D may be TRBD1 (5 bases). Per the germline V gene, CDR1 is ENHRY and CDR2 is SYGVKD. V was shortened by 10 bases and J by 3 bases, with 18 bases between the two germline ends. The CDR3 contains 14 residues. The CDR3 here is CATNPSGGDTEAFF. CDR3 sequence (DNA): TGTGCCACAAATCCCTCGGGGGGGGACACTGAAGCTTTCTTT.

This clonotype was counted at least ten times. This rearrangement joins TRBV28 to TRBJ1-1, with D unresolved. The CDR3 is made up of 13 amino acids. V was clipped by 6 bases and J by 4 bases, with 12 bases between them. Germline V CDR1 and CDR2: MDHEN, SYDVKM. The chain's CDR3 is CASRWTPSTEAFF. The DNA of the CDR3 is TGTGCCAGCAGATGGACTCCCAGCACTGAAGCTTTCTTT.

This clonotype came up many times. The J gene is TRBJ2-7, the V gene TRBV19; D is perhaps TRBD1 (6 bases). Germline values: CDR1 LNHDA, CDR2 SQIVND (reference sequence). The germline V and J ends were trimmed by 9 bases and 3 bases, with 12 bases remaining between them. CDR3 length: 12 amino acids. The CDR3 DNA follows: TGTGCCAGCAGCATAGGGGGCTACGAGCAGTACTTC. Translated: CASSIGGYEQYF. The full variable domain, its missing parts supplied by reference TRBV19 and TRBJ2-7, is DGGITQSPKYLFRKEGQNVTLSCEQNLNHDAMYWYRQDPGQGLRLIYYSQIVNDFQKGDIAEGYSVSREKKESFPLTVTSAQKNPTAFYLCASSIGGYEQYFGPGTRLTVT.

This clonotype was recorded many times. V usage is TRBV27 and J usage is TRBJ2-4, with a possible D match to TRBD1 (6 bases). The CDR3 length is 15 residues. V dropped 4 bases and J dropped 8 bases, with 18 bases sitting between them. Germline CDR1 reads MNHEY; CDR2 reads SMNVEV (reference sequence). The CDR3 reads CASSSLTGVNYIQYF. CDR3 nucleotides: TGTGCCAGCAGTTCCCTGACAGGCGTTAACTACATTCAGTACTTC.

This clonotype has at least ten counts. The chain employs TRBV10-3 and TRBJ2-7; possibly TRBD1 for D (6 bases). The CDR3 extends over 12 amino acids. Deletions cut 5 bases from V and 5 bases from J, with 10 bases between. Germline CDR1 ENHRY, CDR2 SYGVKD. CDR3 residues: CAISMDSDEQYF. CDR3 DNA sequence: TGTGCCATCAGTATGGACAGCGACGAGCAGTACTTC.

A few counts support this clonotype. This chain joins TRBV4-1 and TRBJ1-1; 9 bases line up with TRBD1. The CDR3 loop spans 16 amino acids. With V trimmed by 3 bases and J by 1 base, 6 bases remained unmatched. The germline gives CDR1 MGHRA, CDR2 YSYEKL. The CDR3 nucleotides are TGCGCCAGCAGCCAGTCCATGGGACAGGGGAACACTGAAGCTTTCTTT. Translating it yields CASSQSMGQGNTEAFF.

Many counts were recorded for this clonotype. This chain connects TRBV5-1 to TRBJ2-7, with TRBD1 matching 8 bases. Trimming removed 1 base from V and 5 bases from J; junction bases left unmatched: 2. The CDR3 is 13 amino acids. Germline CDR1 is SGHRS and CDR2 is YFSETQ. This chain's CDR3 is CASSLQGADEQYF. CDR3 in DNA: TGCGCCAGCAGCTTGCAGGGGGCAGACGAGCAGTACTTC.

This rearrangement joins TRBV9 to TRBJ1-2; perhaps TRBD1 as D (6 bases). Germline assignment: CDR1 SGDLS and CDR2 YYNGEE. This CDR3 comprises 16 residues. With 4 bases removed from V and 1 base from J, the gap between germline ends came to 17 bases. CDR3 in amino acids: CASSNSGGAGNYGYTF. The DNA of the CDR3 is TGTGCCAGCAGCAACTCCGGGGGCGCGGGTAACTATGGCTACACCTTC.

This clonotype was seen repeatedly, ten times or more. This sequence joins TRBV4-3 and TRBJ1-2; no firm D call. Trimming stripped 2 bases from V and 5 bases from J, with 15 bases between. CDR3 length: 15 amino acids. Germline CDR1 LGHNA, CDR2 YSLEER. In DNA, the CDR3 is TGCGCCAGCAGCCAACCTGGCAGCCCGGTTTATGGCTACACCTTC. Its translation: CASSQPGSPVYGYTF.

This clonotype was counted at least ten times. This chain uses TRBV27 with TRBJ1-1; TRBD1 matches at 7 bases. The length of the CDR3 is 12 residues. J gave up 7 bases and V 7 bases, and 6 bases lay outside the gene matches. The germline CDR1 and CDR2 sequences are MNHEY and SMNVEV (reference sequence). The CDR3 DNA is TGTGCCAGCAAGAGACAGGGAGGTGAAGCTTTCTTT. Translating it yields CASKRQGGEAFF.

This clonotype was detected many times. The chain combines TRBV12-3 or TRBV12-4 with TRBJ1-6, with a possible D match to TRBD1 (6 bases). The CDR3 loop spans 11 amino acids. Deletions cut 5 bases from V and 14 bases from J, with 10 bases between. CDR3 DNA sequence: TGTGCCAGCAGTGCAGGGGCCTCCCTCCACTTT. Its translation: CASSAGASLHF.

The chain uses TRBV20-1 and TRBJ1-6; maybe TRBD1 (5 bases). The germline V and J ends were trimmed by 5 bases and 6 bases, with 14 bases remaining between them. CDR3 length: 14 residues. Germline V lookup: CDR1 DFQATT, CDR2 SNEGSKA (reference sequence). The CDR3 nucleotides are TGCAGTGCTCAGACGGGGCTCCGTAATTCACCCCTCCACTTT. Protein: CSAQTGLRNSPLHF.

The V gene is TRBV4-2, the J gene TRBJ2-3, with D unresolved. The V gene's germline CDR1 is LGHNA and CDR2 YNFKEQ. CDR3 length: 15 residues. The V end lost 0 bases, the J end lost 2 bases, and 9 bases lay between the germline ends. DNA for the CDR3: TGTGCCAGCAGCCAAGATGGGCAACACACAGATACGCAGTATTTT. Translation: CASSQDGQHTDTQYF.

This clonotype was seen a handful of times. The DNA of the CDR3 is TGCGCCAGCAGCTTTTTAGTTGGACAGGGTTACAATGAGCAGTTCTTC. Translation: CASSFLVGQGYNEQFF. This chain joins TRBV5-1 and TRBJ2-1; 8 bases are shared with TRBD1. V shed 2 bases, J shed 4 bases, and the junction held 8 bases outside the gene matches. The CDR3 sequence is 16 residues long. Germline-derived CDR1 and CDR2 are SGHRS and YFSETQ.

In this sample, this clonotype turned up many times. The rearrangement uses TRBV7-8 and TRBJ1-1; D might be TRBD1 (6 bases). CDR1 SGHVS and CDR2 FQNEAQ come from the germline V gene. The CDR3 loop spans 14 amino acids. V was cut by 1 base and J by 0 bases, with 6 bases left in between. The CDR3 spells CASSLGTVNTEAFF. CDR3 sequence (DNA): TGTGCCAGCAGCTTAGGGACAGTGAACACTGAAGCTTTCTTT.

The chain combines TRBV6-1 with TRBJ2-2; D is uncertain. This CDR3 comprises 13 residues. Germline V gene lookup returns CDR1 MNHNS and CDR2 SASEGT. V shed 6 bases and J shed 0 bases, with 5 bases lying between them. The CDR3: CASRETNTGELFF. CDR3 DNA: TGTGCCAGCAGGGAGACGAACACCGGGGAGCTGTTTTTT.

This clonotype was observed many times. The chain carries TRBV5-8 and TRBJ1-1, with D possibly TRBD1 on 5 matching bases. This CDR3 is built from 15 residues. With 0 bases removed from V and 4 bases from J, the gap between germline ends came to 13 bases. Germline V gives CDR1 SGHTS, CDR2 YDEGEE. The CDR3 reads CASSLGHTQGTEAFF. The CDR3 bases are TGTGCCAGCAGCTTGGGGCATACCCAGGGCACTGAAGCTTTCTTT.

The table lists this clonotype with many counts. The chain carries TRBV14 and TRBJ2-7, with D possibly TRBD2 on 6 matching bases. The CDR3 loop spans 13 amino acids. V lost 2 bases to trimming and J lost 5 bases, with 10 bases between them. The germline V gene has CDR1 SGHDN and CDR2 FVKESK. CDR3 bases: TGTGCCAGCAGCCAACGCGGGGACCACGAGCAGTACTTC. Encoded protein: CASSQRGDHEQYF. Full variable domain (rest looked up from reference TRBV14 and TRBJ2-7): EAGVTQFPSHSVIEKGQTVTLRCDPISGHDNLYWYRRVMGKEIKFLLHFVKESKQDESGMPNNRFLAERTGGTYSTLKVQPAELEDSGVYFCASSQRGDHEQYFGPGTRLTVT.

In its sample, this clonotype was seen once. The chain employs TRBV15 and TRBJ1-3, with 7 positions matching TRBD1. Germline CDR1 and CDR2: LNHNV and YYDKDF (reference sequence). The CDR3 covers 13 residues. J lost 4 bases, V lost 7 bases, and 4 bases had no gene match. CDR3 DNA: TGTGCCACCAAGACAGGGCAGGGAAACACCATATATTTT. This encodes CATKTGQGNTIYF.

This clonotype was found a few times. This sequence joins TRBV6-6 and TRBJ2-3, with D tentatively TRBD2 (7 bases). The germline V gene encodes CDR1 MNHNY and CDR2 SVGAGI (reference sequence). The V and J ends lost 0 bases and 13 bases respectively, with 14 bases between them. This CDR3 is built from 13 residues. CDR3 nucleotide sequence: TGTGCCAGCAGTTACTCAGGGGGGGGTAAAGAGTATTTT. The encoded protein is CASSYSGGGKEYF.

This clonotype was counted a few times. This sequence joins TRBV6-1 and TRBJ1-2; 7 nucleotides align to TRBD1. There are 13 residues in the CDR3. Germline V lookup: CDR1 MNHNS, CDR2 SASEGT. V lost 5 bases, J lost 14 bases, and 14 bases stayed unmatched. The CDR3 DNA sequence: TGTGCCAGCAGTATCTGGACAGGCGGGCTCTATACCTTC. Its protein is CASSIWTGGLYTF.

This clonotype was seen repeatedly, ten times or more. V is TRBV20-1 and J is TRBJ1-1; a possible D gene is TRBD1 (5 bases). This CDR3 is built from 14 residues. The germline CDR1 and CDR2 sequences are DFQATT and SNEGSKA (reference sequence). The germline V and J ends were trimmed by 3 bases and 1 base, with 12 bases remaining between them. The CDR3 loop reads CSASTTGTNTEAFF. The CDR3 DNA reads as TGCAGTGCTAGTACTACAGGAACGAACACTGAAGCTTTCTTT.